The 25 T cell receptor beta chains below were found in one sample sequenced in a study of shared clonotypes between healthy human individuals. The table came from immunoSEQ multiplex PCR; TCRdb's copy has only in-frame clones and leaves some out. The data show around 2.1 million clones, more than 85% seen once. Naive CD8 isolation took CD45RO-negative cells positively selected for CCR7 and excluded terminally differentiated effector memory CD45RA+ cells. Sequencing was done on a sample of naive CD8+ T cells from PBMCs. The receptor set was obtained from a man aged 18-30 years in good health. Some clones in this sample may be carry-over from other donors' samples.

The chain has TRBV10-1 and TRBJ2-2, with D possibly being TRBD2 (6 bases). The CDR3 runs 16 residues. The germline CDR1 and CDR2 sequences are WNHNN and SYGVQD (reference sequence). Trimming cost V 3 bases and J 1 base, with 12 bases left between them. This CDR3 reads CASSDYGRGNTGELFF. The CDR3 DNA follows: TGCGCCAGCAGTGATTACGGGCGGGGGAACACCGGGGAGCTGTTTTTT.

J is TRBJ2-7 and V is TRBV4-3; 8 nucleotides match TRBD2. With 3 bases clipped from V and 7 bases from J, the junction kept 14 bases outside the gene matches. The CDR3 has 16 residues. Looked up from germline, CDR1 is LGHNA and CDR2 is YSLEER. DNA for the CDR3: TGCGCCAGCAGCCAGAAGACCCCGGGAGGGCCTGGGGAGCAGTACTTC. Residues: CASSQKTPGGPGEQYF.

This clone has a handful of counts. CDR3: CASSGRGNEQFF. As DNA, the CDR3 is TGCGCCAGCAGTGGCCGGGGCAATGAGCAGTTCTTC. The chain is built from TRBV10-1 and TRBJ2-1, with D maybe TRBD2 (5 bases). The germline V gene encodes CDR1 WNHNN and CDR2 SYGVQD (reference sequence). Trimming pared 4 bases from V and 6 bases from J, leaving 7 bases between. The CDR3 consists of 12 residues.

This chain joins TRBV7-9 and TRBJ1-6; D uncertain. The CDR3 spans 12 residues. Trimming stripped 5 bases from V and 2 bases from J, with 1 base between. Germline CDR1 reads SEHNR; CDR2 reads FQNEAQ (reference sequence). CDR3 bases: TGTGCCAGCAGCCCCTATAATTCACCCCTCCACTTT. Amino acid sequence: CASSPYNSPLHF.

This chain uses TRBV28 with TRBJ1-1; D is unresolved. Trimming left V 5 bases short and J 3 bases short, with 16 bases between. CDR1 is MDHEN, CDR2 SYDVKM, per germline. CDR3 length: 15 residues. CDR3 in amino acids: CASSPRTGADTEAFF. The CDR3 DNA is TGTGCCAGCAGTCCCCGGACGGGAGCGGACACTGAAGCTTTCTTT.

The chain is built from TRBV14 and TRBJ1-1; TRBD1 might be the D (5 bases). The CDR3 length is 14 residues. Per the germline V gene, CDR1 is SGHDN and CDR2 is FVKESK. V gave up 2 bases and J gave up 7 bases, with 14 bases separating them. CDR3 amino acids: CASSQYQGPYEAFF. As DNA, the CDR3 is TGTGCCAGCAGCCAATATCAGGGCCCATATGAAGCTTTCTTT.

The rearrangement uses TRBV2 and TRBJ2-5, with TRBD2 as a possible D gene (6 bases). The CDR3 contains 18 residues. The germline CDR1 and CDR2 sequences are SNHLY and FYNNEI. Trimming shortened V by 3 bases and J by 3 bases, and 23 bases separated the two germline ends. The CDR3 loop is CASSDGGGSPIGEETQYF. In DNA, the CDR3 is TGTGCCAGCAGTGATGGTGGAGGGAGTCCAATTGGGGAAGAGACCCAGTACTTC.

This chain uses TRBV19 with TRBJ2-1; D not certain. V dropped 6 bases and J dropped 4 bases, with 19 bases sitting between them. The germline CDR1 and CDR2 sequences are LNHDA and SQIVND (reference sequence). The CDR3 is 16 amino acids. CDR3 residues: CASSPDNPAAYNEQFF. CDR3 nucleotides: TGTGCCAGTAGCCCAGATAACCCGGCAGCGTACAATGAGCAGTTCTTC.

This clone was observed once. The same CDR3 can be traced to other DNA sequences in this sample. The chain is built from TRBV6-5 and TRBJ2-7; D might be TRBD1 (5 bases). Trimming shortened V by 0 bases and J by 2 bases, and 8 bases separated the two germline ends. CDR3 length: 14 residues. Germline loops: CDR1 MNHEY, CDR2 SVGAGI. The CDR3 loop is CASSYSSGTYEQYF. The CDR3 DNA follows: TGTGCCAGCAGTTACTCTTCAGGGACCTACGAGCAGTACTTC.

The gene calls are TRBV7-9 and TRBJ2-7; D assignment may be TRBD1 or TRBD2 (6 bases each). Germline V gene data show CDR1 as SEHNR and CDR2 as FQNEAQ (reference sequence). The germline V and J ends were trimmed by 7 bases and 3 bases, with 10 bases remaining between them. The length of the CDR3 is 12 residues. CDR3 loop: CASTGASYEQYF. For the CDR3, the DNA is TGTGCCAGCACGGGGGCCAGCTACGAGCAGTACTTC.

V usage is TRBV19 and J usage is TRBJ2-7, with a weak D call TRBD2 (5 bases). Between the trimmed V and J ends, which lost 3 bases and 7 bases, there was a span of 13 bases. Germline V lookup: CDR1 LNHDA, CDR2 SQIVND (reference sequence). The CDR3 is made up of 13 amino acids. CDR3 nucleotide sequence: TGTGCCAGTAGTATGGCCCCGTCGGGGGAGCAGTACTTC. Its protein product is CASSMAPSGEQYF.

The rearrangement links TRBV7-6 to TRBJ2-5; 8 bases are shared with TRBD2. CDR1 SGHVS and CDR2 FNYEAQ come from the germline V gene. V dropped 3 bases and J dropped 5; count of bases not matched to a gene: 8. There are 15 residues in the CDR3. This chain's CDR3 is CASSFLAGGGETQYF. The CDR3 DNA sequence: TGTGCCAGCAGCTTTTTGGCGGGAGGCGGGGAGACCCAGTACTTC.

This chain links TRBV28 with TRBJ2-3; D call uncertain. The V end was cut by 7 bases, the J end by 5 bases, with 22 bases between. The germline gives CDR1 MDHEN, CDR2 SYDVKM. This CDR3 spans 16 amino acids. CDR3 bases: TGTGCCAGCACCACCTTTAGTTGGCAGGAACTAGATACGCAGTATTTT. Translated, it gives CASTTFSWQELDTQYF.

With respect to this clone: Relative to the germline gene, one junction end is altered; a read error may explain this. At the DNA level, this CDR3 is encoded by other sequences in the same sample as well. This chain joins TRBV30 and TRBJ1-1, with 7 bases that match TRBD1. Germline CDR1 and CDR2: GTSNPN and SVGIG (reference sequence). The CDR3 is 12 amino acids. The CDR3 nucleotides read TGTGCCTGGGGGACAGACGTAACTGAAGCCTTCTTT. This codes for CAWGTDVTEAFF.

The chain links TRBV19 to TRBJ2-6; 10 bases map to TRBD1. The CDR3 has 18 amino acids. The junction had 7 bases not matched to a gene; V was cut back by 3 bases and J by 2 bases. From germline, CDR1 is LNHDA and CDR2 SQIVND (reference sequence). CDR3 DNA sequence: TGTGCCAGTAGTATTGACAGGGGGCTGGGAGCTGGGGCCAACGTCCTGACTTTC. Protein product: CASSIDRGLGAGANVLTF.

The chain links TRBV27 to TRBJ2-5; 7 bases align to TRBD2. The germline V gene encodes CDR1 MNHEY and CDR2 SMNVEV (reference sequence). V was clipped by 6 bases and J by 1 base; unmatched bases: 8. The CDR3 is 15 amino acids. Here the CDR3 DNA reads TGTGCCAGCAGGAGGAGGGGAGGGGTCCAAGAGACCCAGTACTTC. The encoded protein is CASRRRGGVQETQYF.

The chain carries TRBV19 and TRBJ2-5; 10 nucleotides agree with TRBD2. CDR1 and CDR2 from the germline V gene are LNHDA and SQIVND (reference sequence). The CDR3 totals 15 residues. V shed 4 bases and J 4 bases; nucleotides not matched to a gene: 6. CDR3 in DNA: TGTGCCAGTAGTACCGGGACTAGCGTCGGAGAGACCCAGTACTTC. As protein: CASSTGTSVGETQYF. Complete variable domain (other parts from reference TRBV19 and TRBJ2-5): DGGITQSPKYLFRKEGQNVTLSCEQNLNHDAMYWYRQDPGQGLRLIYYSQIVNDFQKGDIAEGYSVSREKKESFPLTVTSAQKNPTAFYLCASSTGTSVGETQYFGPGTRLLVL.

With regard to this clone: The same CDR3 also results from other DNA sequences found in this sample. The chain couples TRBV7-9 to TRBJ2-3; D remains ambiguous. Looked up from germline, CDR1 is SEHNR and CDR2 is FQNEAQ (reference sequence). The CDR3 runs to 12 residues. Trimming pared 5 bases from V and 6 bases from J, leaving 9 bases between. The CDR3 DNA sequence: TGTGCCAGCAGCCAAGGTGGGGATACGCAGTATTTT. Translation: CASSQGGDTQYF.

This clone appeared once. The gene calls are TRBV27 and TRBJ1-5; a weak D match, TRBD1 (6 bases). The V end was cut by 4 bases, the J end by 4 bases, with 17 bases between. CDR1 and CDR2 from the germline V gene are MNHEY and SMNVEV (reference sequence). This CDR3 contains 16 residues. The CDR3 here is CASSSSSGEKNQPQHF. The CDR3, as DNA: TGTGCCAGCAGTTCATCTTCAGGGGAGAAGAATCAGCCCCAGCATTTT.

This clone was seen only once. The chain recombines TRBV19 with TRBJ1-2; D remains ambiguous. CDR3 length: 16 amino acids. The germline V gene encodes CDR1 LNHDA and CDR2 SQIVND (reference sequence). The ends were cut back, 5 bases at V and 4 bases at J, with 20 bases in the middle. CDR3 nucleotides: TGTGCCAGTAGTGGCCCAAGGCAGGCAAGAGTCTATGGCTACACCTTC. This codes for CASSGPRQARVYGYTF. The variable domain in full, completed from reference TRBV19 and TRBJ1-2, reads DGGITQSPKYLFRKEGQNVTLSCEQNLNHDAMYWYRQDPGQGLRLIYYSQIVNDFQKGDIAEGYSVSREKKESFPLTVTSAQKNPTAFYLCASSGPRQARVYGYTFGSGTRLTVV.

This clone was counted a single time. The V call is TRBV28, the J call TRBJ1-2; possible D gene TRBD1, 6 bases. Trimming stripped 1 base from V and 7 bases from J, with 13 bases between. Germline CDR1 and CDR2: MDHEN and SYDVKM. The CDR3 runs 14 residues. The CDR3 protein is CASSLLGGAGGYTF. The DNA of the CDR3 is TGTGCCAGCAGTTTATTGGGGGGCGCAGGTGGCTACACCTTC.

This sequence joins TRBV9 and TRBJ2-7; 7 positions match TRBD2. The CDR3 is 15 residues long. Germline V lookup: CDR1 SGDLS, CDR2 YYNGEE. V shed 4 bases and J 0 bases; nucleotides not matched to a gene: 7. The CDR3 here is CASSISSGGSYEQYF. The CDR3 bases are TGTGCCAGCAGCATCTCCTCGGGGGGCTCCTACGAGCAGTACTTC.

The chain carries TRBV4-2 and TRBJ2-7; D is unclear. Germline assignment: CDR1 LGHNA and CDR2 YNFKEQ. The V end lost 0 bases, the J end lost 5 bases, and 11 bases lay between the germline ends. The CDR3 has 14 amino acids. CDR3 bases: TGTGCCAGCAGCCAAGACCCATCGGTAGACGAGCAGTACTTC. Its translation is CASSQDPSVDEQYF.

The chain uses TRBV27 and TRBJ2-2, with D tentatively TRBD2 (5 bases). Deletions cut 6 bases from V and 6 bases from J, with 8 bases between. This CDR3 is built from 12 residues. Germline CDR1 MNHEY, CDR2 SMNVEV (reference sequence). CDR3 nucleotides: TGTGCCAGCAGAGCGGTGGCCGGGGAGCTGTTTTTT. Its translation: CASRAVAGELFF.

The chain is built from TRBV27 and TRBJ1-2; D unclear. This CDR3 has 13 residues. Germline V gives CDR1 MNHEY, CDR2 SMNVEV (reference sequence). Deletions cut 6 bases from V and 8 bases from J, with 16 bases between. The CDR3 bases are TGTGCCAGCAGGGGGAGTAGGCCCCTGGGCTACACCTTC. Protein sequence: CASRGSRPLGYTF.